Detailed here is one TCR beta chain. No antigen is known for it. The sample comes from a study of graft-versus-host responses after intestinal transplantation. Study context: Every recipient had anti-thymocyte globulin induction and around 3 years of tacrolimus plus steroids.

The CDR3 consists of 17 residues. Per the germline V gene, CDR1 is SGDLS and CDR2 is YYNGEE. V lost 5 bases, J lost 5 bases, and 24 bases lay in between. The protocol was immunoSEQ multiplex PCR, while the TCRdb copy is restricted to in-frame clones and leaves out a portion. The sample records some 110,000 clones, more than 85% being singletons. Overall study results and limits: Declining HvG levels early post-transplant were linked to peak circulating GvH clone levels. Patients with graft-donor T cell macrochimerism had high graft-versus-host to host-versus-graft clonal ratios in allografts. Detection of GvH clones occurred in recipient marrow, and some had their first appearance in ileum or blood.

The chain links TRBV9 to TRBJ2-3, with D possibly TRBD2 on 6 matching bases. This clonotype originated in a human donor who received an intestinal transplant. The sample in question was unstimulated CD4+ T cells sorted from spleen or lymph node cells, obtained before intestinal transplant. CDR3 nucleotide sequence: TGTGCCAGCAGTTTACGTCCGGGGGTTGGCGGGCGAGATACGCAGTATTTT. This translates into CASSLRPGVGGRDTQYF. Drawing the rest from reference TRBV9 and TRBJ2-3, the complete variable domain is DSGVTQTPKHLITATGQRVTLRCSPRSGDLSVYWYQQSLDQGLQFLIQYYNGEERAKGNILERFSAQQFPDLHSELNLSSLELGDSALYFCASSLRPGVGGRDTQYFGPGTRLTVL.